This TCR beta chain was sequenced in a study of Ad26.COV2.S vaccination and SARS-CoV-2 variants (dated by TCRdb to the early 2020s). As for the study more broadly: Vaccine-arm donors were drawn from COV1001, a multicentre, randomized, double-blind, placebo-controlled phase I-IIa trial of Ad26.COV2.S in healthy adults. Ad26.COV2.S was administered intramuscularly at 5 x 10^10 or 1 x 10^11 viral particles, either as a single shot or as two shots given 56 days apart. TCRbeta repertoire sequencing served as the tool for gauging how specific and how broad the SARS-CoV-2-reactive T cell receptors were following Ad26.COV2.S vaccination. The TCR-sequenced set comprised about 32 samples: some 20 Ad26.COV2.S vaccine recipients, 5 placebo recipients and 8 SARS-CoV-2 convalescent individuals. Trial participants were randomized into five groups of five: low-dose or high-dose Ad26.COV2.S given once or twice, or placebo on both occasions. Blinding of investigators to trial group allocation was maintained during experiments and outcome assessment.

The immunoSEQ Assay was the method used to sequence TCRbeta CDR3 regions. After extraction, genomic DNA underwent amplification by bias-controlled multiplex PCR, followed by high-throughput sequencing. The original pipeline was this. Collapsing and filtering of sequences were performed to quantify the absolute abundance of each unique TCRbeta CDR3 region. T cell fraction was estimated by normalization of TCRbeta template counts to usable DNA, with usable DNA being measured through amplification of reference genes present in all nucleated cells. Repertoire TCRs were annotated as SARS-CoV-2-specific when V gene, CDR3 amino acid sequence and J gene were exactly matched to a known reactive TCR set. The reference SARS-CoV-2 TCR set came from MIRA and was filtered for enrichment in COVID-19-positive ImmuneCODE repertoires, removing public or cross-reactive TCRs. Using the MIRA antigens, annotated TCRs were further analysed by specific ORF or by position within an ORF. Depth was the summed frequency of annotated unique rearrangements, while breadth was defined as annotated unique rearrangements over total unique productive rearrangements. TCR breadth was compared between groups using two-sided Wilcoxon rank-sum tests. This immuneACCESS table, as held by TCRdb, lists in-frame sequences with V and J called but not all clones. Of the missing ones, under half trace to an unresolved V gene in checked studies; the others have no known cause. V and J calls and clone size follow that table, whereas D and trimming were derived from the DNA. The sample profile shows a few hundred thousand clones; about nine tenths of them were found once. Around 3.6% of the sample rests with the top ten.

About this clone itself: The antigen this receptor binds is unknown. The input lacks base qualities; no much larger clone sits a single base away.

Per the publication, the treatment or condition label means: 15 to 20 received Ad26.COV2.S at low or high dose, single or two shots; several received placebo; per-sample allocation not given. For vaccine and placebo recipients, repertoires were sequenced using samples collected on day 63 after the first injection. In Cohort 1b, 25 adults aged 18-55 years were enrolled at a single site in Boston, USA, between 29 July and 7 August 2020. Ad26.COV2.S was a replication-incompetent adenovirus type 26 vector that expressed a prefusion-stabilized SARS-CoV-2 spike protein derived from the original Wuhan strain. Here is what the overall study found, with its caveats: The study was not powered to compare responses between vaccine doses or regimens. Comparable non-spike TCR breadth was observed between vaccine and placebo recipients, consistent with only spike being contained in the vaccine. According to the authors, total T cell responses may have been underestimated by the TCR breadth and depth analyses. Spike-specific TCR breadth was higher in Ad26.COV2.S recipients than in placebo recipients (P = 0.0014). Substantial breadth of spike-specific CD8+ and CD4+ T cell responses was reported after vaccination.

Reading the germline V gene gives CDR1 SGHTA and CDR2 FQGNSA. From its cysteine to its phenylalanine, the CDR3 spans 15 amino acids. This entry keeps only the CDR3 DNA: 45 bases, framed from base 1. Trimming takes 5 bases off V and 7 bases off J; junction bases not matched to a gene: 10. The origin of this receptor is a person aged 18-65 years who received the Ad26.COV2.S COVID-19 vaccine or a placebo. Here the chain combines TRBV7-2 and TRBJ2-1; TRBD2 lines up with 8 middle nucleotides. The sequenced sample was peripheral blood, obtained in a trial of Ad26.COV2.S vaccine versus placebo. The CDR3 reads as follows: CASSPRTSYWNEQFF. The DNA is TGTGCCAGCAGCCCACGGACTAGCTACTGGAATGAGCAGTTCTTC.